This T cell receptor beta chain emerged from a study of neoadjuvant anti-PD-1 for oral cavity cancer (TCRdb year 2021). For context, the study as a whole: Three to four biweekly doses of nivolumab at 3 mg/kg were mostly administered to patients before curative-intent surgical resection. For patients who did not progress, a fourth nivolumab dose was given around day 43, followed by definitive surgical resection on days 50-56. Under RECIST 1.1, a patient counted as a responder if showing complete response, partial response or stable disease, and as a non-responder if showing progression. An approximately 34% response rate was observed in the parent correlative cohort, in which more than 9 patients were included. Points the paper makes about the study in general: Only a few patients per response group were included in the TCR analyses, and the authors called for validation in larger cohorts. A higher pretreatment blood Treg/Th17 ratio correlated with both higher pretreatment blood TCRbeta clonality and lower post-treatment tumor TCRbeta clonality. After neoadjuvant nivolumab, T cell clonality (Gini index) in PBMCs was significantly higher in non-responders than in responders.

PBMC libraries used mostly 480 ng of input genomic DNA for deep sequencing, with six replicates per sample. Following the manufacturer's instructions, the team built TCRbeta libraries using the immunoSEQ hsTCRbeta kit. Sequencing of the completed libraries took place using an Illumina NovaSeq 6000 S4 flow cell after they had been pooled to roughly 2.9 nM. Per the source publication's procedure: Raw data preprocessing and quality control were performed with the immunoSEQ Analyzer. The analysis was limited to productive rearrangements, and each clonotype was defined by a unique CDR3 amino acid sequence. Repertoire clonality was estimated as the Gini-Simpson index, computed with the R package tcR. Student's t test was used to compare Gini indices, and Pearson correlation was used to assess associations with tumor size change. In its TCRdb copy, this immuneACCESS table keeps in-frame sequences only and misses some clones. Where compared with another copy, unresolved V genes explain less than half of these, and the others have no known cause. From that table come the V and J calls and clone size; the DNA was used to work out D and trimming. This sample has 13,000 to 15,000 clones in its table, and roughly 70% of those were observed once. The ten most abundant clones make up less than 3.5% of the sample.

Per the publication, the time point label means: after neoadjuvant nivolumab, at surgical resection. The patients had newly diagnosed stage II-IVA oral cavity squamous cell carcinoma and had not received any prior systemic or radiation treatment. The cohort was composed of patients with HPV-negative, locally advanced oral cavity squamous cell carcinoma. Peripheral blood mononuclear cells were analyzed directly, without maintenance or expansion in culture. Samples came from a longitudinal correlative study of a single-arm phase II trial of neoadjuvant nivolumab in oral cavity squamous cell carcinoma. Genomic DNA-based TCRbeta sequencing was performed on subject-matched pre- and post-treatment PBMCs and tumors from three responders and three non-responders. Peripheral blood mononuclear cells were collected before nivolumab treatment and again after treatment, at the time of surgery. Genomic DNA was isolated from PBMCs using the Maxwell RSC DNA from Cells kit.

V is clipped by 0 bases and J by 2 bases, and the sequence between their germline boundaries is 3 bases long. The CDR3 covers 13 residues, taking in both the cysteine and the phenylalanine. Only the CDR3 part of the read is kept: 39 bases, read in frame from the first base. The CDR1 and CDR2 encoded by the germline V gene are MRHNA and SNTAGT. By share, this clone ranks as medium-sized (0.01 to 0.1%). Its cognate antigen has yet to be identified. No base quality values were provided; no much bigger clone lies one nucleotide off. The rearrangement combines TRBV6-4 with TRBJ2-3; the D gene is unclear. This material consisted of PBMCs, taken after nivolumab (anti-PD-1) treatment. This TCR was sampled from a person aged 40 to 85 with oral cavity squamous cell carcinoma. The CDR3 here reads CASSDSDTDTQYF. The DNA sequence follows: TGTGCCAGCAGTGACTCTGACACAGATACGCAGTATTTT.